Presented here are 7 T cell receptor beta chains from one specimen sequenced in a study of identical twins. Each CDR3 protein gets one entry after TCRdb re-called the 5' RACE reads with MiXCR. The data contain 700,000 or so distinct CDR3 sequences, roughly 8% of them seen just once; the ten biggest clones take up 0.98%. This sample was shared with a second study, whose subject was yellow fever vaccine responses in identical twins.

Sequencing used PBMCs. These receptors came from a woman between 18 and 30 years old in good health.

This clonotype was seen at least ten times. CDR3 sequence (DNA): TGTGCCAGCAGCTTAAGGACAGATCAAGAGACCCAGTACTTC. Its protein is CASSLRTDQETQYF. The rearrangement uses TRBV7-9 and TRBJ2-5, with a tentative D call TRBD1 (6 bases). The CDR3 runs 14 residues. V gave up 2 bases and J gave up 2 bases, with 9 bases separating them. The germline CDR1 and CDR2 sequences are SEHNR and FQNEAQ (reference sequence).

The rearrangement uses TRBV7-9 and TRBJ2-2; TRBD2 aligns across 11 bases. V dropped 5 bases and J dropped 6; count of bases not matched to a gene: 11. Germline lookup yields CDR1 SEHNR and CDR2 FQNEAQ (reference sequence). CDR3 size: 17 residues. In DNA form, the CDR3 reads TGTGCCAGCAGCCCCTCGAGACTAGCGGGAAATGCCGGGGAGCTGTTTTTT. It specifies CASSPSRLAGNAGELFF.

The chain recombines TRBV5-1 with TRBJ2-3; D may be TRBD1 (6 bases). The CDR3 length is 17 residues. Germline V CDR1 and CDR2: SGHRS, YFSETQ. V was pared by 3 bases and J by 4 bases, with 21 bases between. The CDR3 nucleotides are TGCGCCAGCAGCTCACCAGCACAGGGTGGTTATCCAGATACGCAGTATTTT. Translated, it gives CASSSPAQGGYPDTQYF.

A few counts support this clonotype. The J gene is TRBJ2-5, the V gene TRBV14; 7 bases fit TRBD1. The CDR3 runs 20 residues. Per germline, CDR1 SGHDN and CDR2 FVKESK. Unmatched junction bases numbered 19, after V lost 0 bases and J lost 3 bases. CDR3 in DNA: TGTGCCAGCAGCCAAGATGTCAACAGGGGCCAACCACAAGATAAAGAGACCCAGTACTTC. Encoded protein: CASSQDVNRGQPQDKETQYF. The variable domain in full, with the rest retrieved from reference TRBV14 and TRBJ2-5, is EAGVTQFPSHSVIEKGQTVTLRCDPISGHDNLYWYRRVMGKEIKFLLHFVKESKQDESGMPNNRFLAERTGGTYSTLKVQPAELEDSGVYFCASSQDVNRGQPQDKETQYFGPGTRLLVL.

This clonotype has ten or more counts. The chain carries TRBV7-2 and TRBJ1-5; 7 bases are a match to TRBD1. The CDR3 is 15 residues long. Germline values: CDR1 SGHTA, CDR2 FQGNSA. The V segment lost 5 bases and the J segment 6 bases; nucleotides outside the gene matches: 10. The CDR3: CASSPNTGVSQPQHF. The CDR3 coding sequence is TGTGCCAGCAGCCCAAATACAGGGGTCAGTCAGCCCCAGCATTTT.

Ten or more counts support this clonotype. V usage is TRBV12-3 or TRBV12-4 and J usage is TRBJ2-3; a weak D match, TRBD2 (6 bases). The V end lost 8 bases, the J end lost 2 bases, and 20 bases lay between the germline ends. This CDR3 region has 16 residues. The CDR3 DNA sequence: TGTGCCAGCGAAGGAGAGCTAGCGCGGGACACAGATACGCAGTATTTT. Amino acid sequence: CASEGELARDTDTQYF.

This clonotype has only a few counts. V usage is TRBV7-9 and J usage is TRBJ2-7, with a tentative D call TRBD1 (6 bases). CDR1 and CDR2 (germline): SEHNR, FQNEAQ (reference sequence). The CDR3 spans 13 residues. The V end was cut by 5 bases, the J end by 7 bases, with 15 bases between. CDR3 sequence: CASSPRDTVEQYF. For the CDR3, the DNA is TGTGCCAGCAGCCCCCGGGACACCGTAGAGCAGTACTTC.